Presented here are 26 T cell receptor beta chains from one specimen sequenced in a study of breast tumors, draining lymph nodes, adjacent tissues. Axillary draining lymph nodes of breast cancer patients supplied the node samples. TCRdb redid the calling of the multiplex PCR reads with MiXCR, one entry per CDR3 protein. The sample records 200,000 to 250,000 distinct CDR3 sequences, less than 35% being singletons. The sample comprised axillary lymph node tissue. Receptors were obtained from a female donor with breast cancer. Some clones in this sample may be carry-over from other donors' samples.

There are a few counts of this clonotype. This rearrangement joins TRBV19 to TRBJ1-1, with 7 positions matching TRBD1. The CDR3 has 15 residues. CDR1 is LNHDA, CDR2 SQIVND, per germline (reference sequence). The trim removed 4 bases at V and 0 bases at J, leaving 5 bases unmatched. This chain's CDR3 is CASSNYRGLNTEAFF. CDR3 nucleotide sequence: TGTGCCAGTAGTAATTACAGGGGTTTGAACACTGAAGCTTTCTTT.

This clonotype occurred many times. The CDR3 DNA follows: TGTGCCAGTAGTATAGTGGGTAACTATGGCTACACCTTC. This encodes CASSIVGNYGYTF. The J gene is TRBJ1-2, the V gene TRBV19, with D hard to call. CDR3 length: 13 residues. Germline CDR1 and CDR2: LNHDA and SQIVND (reference sequence). Deletions cut 1 base from V and 1 base from J, with 4 bases between. Full variable domain (rest looked up from reference TRBV19 and TRBJ1-2): DGGITQSPKYLFRKEGQNVTLSCEQNLNHDAMYWYRQDPGQGLRLIYYSQIVNDFQKGDIAEGYSVSREKKESFPLTVTSAQKNPTAFYLCASSIVGNYGYTFGSGTRLTVV.

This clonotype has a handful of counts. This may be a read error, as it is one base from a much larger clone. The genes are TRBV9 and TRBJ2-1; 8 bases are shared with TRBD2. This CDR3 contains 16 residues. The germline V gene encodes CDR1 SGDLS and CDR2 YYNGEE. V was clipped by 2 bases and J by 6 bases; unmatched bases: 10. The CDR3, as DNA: TGTGCCAGCAGCGTCCCCACTAGCGGCCCGTCCAATGAGCAGTTCTTC. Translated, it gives CASSVPTSGPSNEQFF.

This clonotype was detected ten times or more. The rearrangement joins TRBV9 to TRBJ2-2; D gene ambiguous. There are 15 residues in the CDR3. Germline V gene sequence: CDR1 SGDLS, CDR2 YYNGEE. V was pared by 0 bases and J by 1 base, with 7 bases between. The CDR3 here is CASSVETMNTGELFF. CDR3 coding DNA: TGTGCCAGCAGCGTAGAAACAATGAACACCGGGGAGCTGTTTTTT.

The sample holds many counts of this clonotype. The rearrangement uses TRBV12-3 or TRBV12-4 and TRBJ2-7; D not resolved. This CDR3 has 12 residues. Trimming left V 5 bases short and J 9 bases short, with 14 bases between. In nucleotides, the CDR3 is TGTGCCAGCAGTAGCGCAGGAACGGTGCAGTACTTC. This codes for CASSSAGTVQYF.

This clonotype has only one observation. The CDR3 DNA follows: TGTGCCACCAGTGGGGGGGTAGAGACCCAGTACTTC. Protein sequence: CATSGGVETQYF. The gene calls are TRBV24-1 and TRBJ2-5; D is perhaps TRBD2 (6 bases). Germline V lookup: CDR1 KGHDR, CDR2 SFDVKD. CDR3 length: 12 amino acids. V lost 5 bases to trimming and J lost 4 bases, with 7 bases between them.

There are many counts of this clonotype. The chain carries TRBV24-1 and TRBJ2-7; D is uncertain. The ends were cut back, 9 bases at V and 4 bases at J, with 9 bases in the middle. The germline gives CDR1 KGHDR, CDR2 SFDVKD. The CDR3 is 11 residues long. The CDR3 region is CATGDLYEQYF. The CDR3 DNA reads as TGTGCCACCGGCGACTTATACGAGCAGTACTTC.

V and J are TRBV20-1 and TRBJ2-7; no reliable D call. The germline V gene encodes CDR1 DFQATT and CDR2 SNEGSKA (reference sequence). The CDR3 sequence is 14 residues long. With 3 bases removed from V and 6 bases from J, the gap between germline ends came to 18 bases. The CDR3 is CSARPFGVQSEQYF. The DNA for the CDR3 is TGCAGTGCTAGGCCCTTTGGGGTTCAGTCCGAGCAGTACTTC.

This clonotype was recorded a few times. The CDR3 region has the DNA TGCAGTGCTAGTTCCTGGGACAGAAAAACCTATGGCTACACCTTC. Translated: CSASSWDRKTYGYTF. The rearrangement links TRBV20-1 to TRBJ1-2, with 7 bases lining up with TRBD1. The CDR3 covers 15 residues. CDR1 and CDR2 (germline): DFQATT, SNEGSKA (reference sequence). V was clipped by 3 bases and J by 4 bases; unmatched bases: 11.

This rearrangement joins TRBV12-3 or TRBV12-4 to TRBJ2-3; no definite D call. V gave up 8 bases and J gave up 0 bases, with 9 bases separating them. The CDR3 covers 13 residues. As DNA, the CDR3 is TGTGCCAGCGGGCTGACTAGCACAGATACGCAGTATTTT. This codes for CASGLTSTDTQYF.

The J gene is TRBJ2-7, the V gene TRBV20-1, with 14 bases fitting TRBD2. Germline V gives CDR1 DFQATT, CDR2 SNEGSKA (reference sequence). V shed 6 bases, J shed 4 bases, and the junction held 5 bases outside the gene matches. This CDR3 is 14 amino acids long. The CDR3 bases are TGCAGTGCAGGGACTAGCGGGAGAAAGTACGAGCAGTACTTC. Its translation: CSAGTSGRKYEQYF.

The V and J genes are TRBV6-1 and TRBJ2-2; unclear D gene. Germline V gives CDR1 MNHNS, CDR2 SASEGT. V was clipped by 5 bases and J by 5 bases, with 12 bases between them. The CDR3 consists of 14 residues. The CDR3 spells CASSQLRFTGELFF. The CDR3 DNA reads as TGTGCCAGCAGTCAATTAAGGTTTACCGGGGAGCTGTTTTTT.

The CDR3 DNA follows: TGCGCCAGCAGCTTGGGGGGACTAGCGGGAGGGCCGAGGCAAGAGACCCAGTACTTC. Amino acids: CASSLGGLAGGPRQETQYF. This chain joins TRBV5-1 and TRBJ2-5; 16 bases agree with TRBD2. Germline V lookup: CDR1 SGHRS, CDR2 YFSETQ. CDR3 length: 19 residues. After removal of 0 bases from V and 2 bases from J, the junction contained 7 bases not matched to a gene.

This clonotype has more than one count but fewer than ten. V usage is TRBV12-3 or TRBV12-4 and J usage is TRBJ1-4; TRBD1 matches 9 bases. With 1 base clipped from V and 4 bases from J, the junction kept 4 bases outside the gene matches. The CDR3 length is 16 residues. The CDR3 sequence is CASSLGTGAFNEKLFF. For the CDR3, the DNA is TGTGCCAGCAGTTTAGGGACAGGGGCCTTTAATGAAAAACTGTTTTTT.

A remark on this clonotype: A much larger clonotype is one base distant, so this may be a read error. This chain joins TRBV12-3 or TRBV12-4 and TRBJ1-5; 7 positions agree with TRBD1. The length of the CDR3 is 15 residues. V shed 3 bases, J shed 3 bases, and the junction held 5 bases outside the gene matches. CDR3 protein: CASSFATGNNQPQHF. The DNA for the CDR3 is TGTGCCAGCAGTTTCGCGACAGGGAACAATCAGCCCCAGCATTTT.

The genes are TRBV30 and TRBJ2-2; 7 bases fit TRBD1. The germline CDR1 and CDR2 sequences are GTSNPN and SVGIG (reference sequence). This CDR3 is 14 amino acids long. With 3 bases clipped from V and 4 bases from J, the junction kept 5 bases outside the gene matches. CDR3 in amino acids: CAWRGDSRTGELFF. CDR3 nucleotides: TGTGCCTGGAGGGGGGACAGCCGCACCGGGGAGCTGTTTTTT.

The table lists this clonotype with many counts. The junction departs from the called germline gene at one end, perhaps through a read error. CDR3 residues: CASSLTSGGARDEQFF. The CDR3 DNA sequence: TGTGCCAGCAGCTTAACTAGCGGGGGGGCCAGGGATGAGCAATTCTTC. The chain links TRBV7-6 to TRBJ2-1; 13 bases fit TRBD2. Germline CDR1 is SGHVS and CDR2 is FNYEAQ. The CDR3 contains 16 residues.

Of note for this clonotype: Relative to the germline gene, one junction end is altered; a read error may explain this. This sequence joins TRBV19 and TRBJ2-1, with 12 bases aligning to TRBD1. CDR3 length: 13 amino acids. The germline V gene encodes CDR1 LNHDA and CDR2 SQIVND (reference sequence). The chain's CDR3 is CASSIAPGQGAIF. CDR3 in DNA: TGTGCCAGTAGTATAGCCCCGGGACAGGGGGCGATCTTC.

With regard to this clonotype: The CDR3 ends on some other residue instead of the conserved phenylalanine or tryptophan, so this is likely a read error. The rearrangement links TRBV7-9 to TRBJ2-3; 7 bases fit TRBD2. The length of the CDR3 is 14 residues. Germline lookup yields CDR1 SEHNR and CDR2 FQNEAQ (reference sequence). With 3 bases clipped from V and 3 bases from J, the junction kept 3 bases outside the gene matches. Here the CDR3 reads CASSLREGTDTQYL. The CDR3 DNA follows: TGTGCCAGCAGCTTGAGGGAGGGGACAGATACGCAGTATCTT.

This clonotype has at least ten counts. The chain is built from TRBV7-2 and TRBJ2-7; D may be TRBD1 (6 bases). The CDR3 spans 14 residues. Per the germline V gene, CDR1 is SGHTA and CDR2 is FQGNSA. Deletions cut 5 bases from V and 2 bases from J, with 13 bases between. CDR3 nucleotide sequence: TGTGCCAGCAGCGTCACAGGGTCTACCTACGAGCAGTACTTC. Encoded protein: CASSVTGSTYEQYF.

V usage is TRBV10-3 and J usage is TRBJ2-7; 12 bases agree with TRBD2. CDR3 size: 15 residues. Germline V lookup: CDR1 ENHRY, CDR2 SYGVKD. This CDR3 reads CAKPGTSGHAYEQYF. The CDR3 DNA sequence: TGTGCTAAACCCGGGACTAGCGGGCATGCCTACGAGCAGTACTTC.

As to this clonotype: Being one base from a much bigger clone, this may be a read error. CDR3 in amino acids: CASSLRGQAGAANEQLF. CDR3 DNA sequence: TGTGCCAGCAGCTTACGGGGACAGGCGGGGGCCGCCAATGAGCAGCTCTTC. The chain recombines TRBV7-2 with TRBJ2-1; possible D gene TRBD1, 8 bases. Germline CDR1 and CDR2: SGHTA and FQGNSA. The CDR3 runs to 17 residues.

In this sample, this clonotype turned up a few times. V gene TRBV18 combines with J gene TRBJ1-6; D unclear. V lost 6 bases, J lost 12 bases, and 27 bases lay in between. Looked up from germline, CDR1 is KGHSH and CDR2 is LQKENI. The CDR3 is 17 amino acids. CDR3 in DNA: TGTGCCAGCTCGAATCGGGCCAAACGGGGTGGGAGTTTACCCCTCCACTTT. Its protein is CASSNRAKRGGSLPLHF.

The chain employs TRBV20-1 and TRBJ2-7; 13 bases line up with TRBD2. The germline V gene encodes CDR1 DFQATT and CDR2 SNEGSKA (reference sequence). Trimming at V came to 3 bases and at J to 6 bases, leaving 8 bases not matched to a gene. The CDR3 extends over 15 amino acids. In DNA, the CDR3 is TGCAGTGCTAGGGACCGGACTAGCGGGAGAGCCGAGCAGTACTTC. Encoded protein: CSARDRTSGRAEQYF.

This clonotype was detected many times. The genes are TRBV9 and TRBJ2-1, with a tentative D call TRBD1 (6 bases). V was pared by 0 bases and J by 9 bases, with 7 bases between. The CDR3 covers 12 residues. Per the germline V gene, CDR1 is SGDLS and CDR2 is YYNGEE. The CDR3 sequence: CASSVVTGEQFF. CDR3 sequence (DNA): TGTGCCAGCAGCGTAGTGACAGGTGAGCAGTTCTTC.

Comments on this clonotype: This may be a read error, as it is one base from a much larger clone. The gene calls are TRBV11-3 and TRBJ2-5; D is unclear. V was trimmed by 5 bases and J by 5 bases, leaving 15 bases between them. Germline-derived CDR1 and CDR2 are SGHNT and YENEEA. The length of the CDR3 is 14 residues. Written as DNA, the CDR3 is TGTGCCAGCAGCCCTCCTAACATTCGGGAGACCCAGTACTTC. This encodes CASSPPNIRETQYF. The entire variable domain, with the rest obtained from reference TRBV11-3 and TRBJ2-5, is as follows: EAGVVQSPRYKIIEKKQPVAFWCNPISGHNTLYWYLQNLGQGPELLIRYENEEAVDDSQLPKDRFSAERLKGVDSTLKIQPAELGDSAVYLCASSPPNIRETQYFGPGTRLLVL.